The entry below gives a single T cell receptor beta chain sequence along with its context. Antigen specificity is unknown. This sample is drawn from a study of yellow fever vaccine responses in identical twins. General observations from the study: Twins' vaccine T cell response reportedly seemed partly convergent, partly personalized.

The germline gives CDR1 SGHAT, CDR2 FQDESV (reference sequence). The germline V and J ends were trimmed by 3 bases and 10 bases, with 19 bases remaining between them. CDR3 size: 15 residues. TCRdb re-called the RT-PCR reads with MiXCR, one entry per CDR3 protein. The sample gives about 2,000 distinct CDR3 sequences, 82% of which show up once; roughly 6.3% is in the top ten. This receptor was identified in a woman between 18 and 30 years old who received the yellow fever vaccine. This chain joins TRBV11-1 and TRBJ2-1; D perhaps matches TRBD2 (6 bases). The sequences come from T cells from blood (PBMCs), unsorted or a sorted subset (not recorded which), collected before or after yellow fever vaccination (not recorded which). CDR3 nucleotide sequence: TGTGCCAGCAGCTTCGGACGGGACTCGATGGGGGAGCAGTTCTTC. As protein: CASSFGRDSMGEQFF.